The 2 T cell receptor beta chains below were found in one sample sequenced in a study of early T cells in non-severe SARS-CoV-2 infection (dated by TCRdb to about 2021). Preparation of the library involved 5' RACE. The sequencer listed for this sample is NextSeq 500. In TCRdb, the public reads were trimmed at Q25 with fastp and aligned with MiXCR, with productive beta chains retained. Every CDR3 protein is listed once, alongside the most common genes and DNA of its rows. The sample records roughly 93,000 distinct CDR3 sequences, under 15% of which are singletons. Roughly 0.6% of the sample belongs to the ten largest clones. Sequencing was performed on whole blood. The receptors were sampled from an adult who was a healthcare worker with PCR-confirmed SARS-CoV-2 infection or an uninfected control (not recorded which).

The chain combines TRBV4-1 with TRBJ1-1; the D is unclear. With 0 bases removed from V and 1 base from J, the gap between germline ends came to 9 bases. The germline gives CDR1 MGHRA, CDR2 YSYEKL. This CDR3 is built from 15 residues. Here the CDR3 reads CASSQDPGPNTEAFF. The CDR3 DNA reads TGCGCCAGCAGCCAAGATCCCGGTCCGAACACTGAAGCTTTCTTT.

This clonotype was found a few times. The chain links TRBV10-2 to TRBJ2-7, with 12 bases matching TRBD1. Losses at the gene ends were 2 bases for V and 5 bases for J; bases not matched to a gene: 4. Germline V gene sequence: CDR1 WSHSY, CDR2 SAAADI. The CDR3 runs to 15 residues. This chain's CDR3 is CASSEPGTGGHEQYV. Written as DNA, the CDR3 is TGCGCCAGCAGTGAGCCGGGGACAGGGGGCCACGAGCAGTACGTC.